This passage covers 3 T cell receptor beta chains from one sample sequenced in a study of blood T cell repertoires in COVID-19. The data were produced by immunoSEQ multiplex PCR, yet TCRdb's version contains in-frame clones alone and is incomplete. The sample consists of more than 300,000 clones, 86% of them appearing once. The sequenced sample was peripheral blood. The receptors were gathered from a woman aged 45-65 years with acute or convalescent COVID-19.

CDR3 coding DNA: TGTGCCAGCAGCTTAGGTAGCGGAGGTGGGACAGATACGCAGTATTTT. Translated, it gives CASSLGSGGGTDTQYF. The chain has TRBV7-2 and TRBJ2-3; weak D call: TRBD2 (6 bases). The germline V gene encodes CDR1 SGHTA and CDR2 FQGNSA. The CDR3 is 16 amino acids. Trimming stripped 1 base from V and 3 bases from J, with 14 bases between.

The V call is TRBV7-8, the J call TRBJ2-7; 9 nucleotides agree with TRBD1. V lost 3 bases, J lost 6 bases, and 9 bases stayed unmatched. CDR3 length: 15 amino acids. CDR1 and CDR2 (germline): SGHVS, FQNEAQ. In DNA form, the CDR3 reads TGTGCCAGCAGCTTTTTAGGGACAGGGCTCGGCGAGCAGTACTTC. Protein sequence: CASSFLGTGLGEQYF.

The CDR3 is CSVAILDSYEQYF. The CDR3 nucleotides are TGCAGCGTTGCGATCCTAGACTCCTACGAGCAGTACTTC. The V gene is TRBV29-1, the J gene TRBJ2-7; D unresolved. The germline V and J ends were trimmed by 4 bases and 0 bases, with 10 bases remaining between them. Germline V gene sequence: CDR1 SQVTM, CDR2 ANQGSEA. The CDR3 has 13 residues.